This T cell receptor beta chain was recorded in a study of blood T cell repertoires in COVID-19. Study-wide background: T cells, B-cell-depleted T cells, or PBMCs provided the cDNA or gDNA that served as material.

Sequencing was performed with immunoSEQ multiplex PCR; in TCRdb, only in-frame clones are kept and a portion is missing. The table lists around 270,000 clones, around 84% of them singletons. Trimming took off 9 bases at V and 5 bases at J, with 16 bases between the two ends. The CDR3 covers 13 residues. The germline gives CDR1 LNHDA, CDR2 SQIVND (reference sequence). This chain connects TRBV19 to TRBJ2-5; D might be TRBD2 (6 bases). This TCR came from a man aged 55-75 years with acute or convalescent COVID-19. The sequencing input was peripheral blood. This chain's CDR3 is CARWGETRETQYF. The CDR3 nucleotides are TGTGCCAGATGGGGGGAGACGAGGGAGACCCAGTACTTC.